Presented here are 13 T cell receptor beta chains from one specimen sequenced in a study of blood T cells in healthy people across ages. Next came a second PCR, run for roughly 6 to 11 cycles, which used a sample-barcoded 5' primer along with a J-beta primer mix. TCRdb reanalysed the 5' RACE reads using MiXCR and keeps one entry per CDR3 protein. The sample holds around 780,000 distinct CDR3 sequences, more than 55% seen once. Sequencing was done on a sample of blood. These receptors were obtained from a man aged 35-49 years in good health.

This chain connects TRBV5-1 to TRBJ2-7; D gene unclear. Per the germline V gene, CDR1 is SGHRS and CDR2 is YFSETQ. The CDR3 spans 12 residues. Trimming stripped 4 bases from V and 4 bases from J, with 9 bases between. As DNA, the CDR3 is TGCGCCAGCAGCACCGACGGATACGAGCAGTACTTC. This sequence encodes CASSTDGYEQYF.

About this clonotype: At one end, the junction sequence differs from germline, possibly due to a read error. The chain links TRBV7-2 to TRBJ2-3, with 10 bases that match TRBD2. Germline CDR1 SGHTA, CDR2 FQGNSA. The CDR3 extends over 17 amino acids. As DNA, the CDR3 is TGTGCCAGCAGCATAGCGGCTAGCGGGAGAGAAGCAGATACGCAGTATTTT. This encodes CASSIAASGREADTQYF.

The table lists this clonotype with a few counts. J is TRBJ2-1 and V is TRBV6-6; 10 bases are shared with TRBD2. V lost 0 bases, J lost 4 bases, and 6 bases stayed unmatched. Looked up from germline, CDR1 is MNHNY and CDR2 is SVGAGI (reference sequence). CDR3 size: 17 residues. CDR3 region: CASSYSRLAGVYNEQFF. The CDR3 nucleotides are TGTGCCAGCAGTTACTCGCGGCTAGCGGGGGTTTACAATGAGCAGTTCTTC.

This clonotype was found once. This chain connects TRBV7-9 to TRBJ1-2, with 9 bases aligning to TRBD1. The CDR3 is 13 amino acids. V shed 5 bases, J shed 7 bases, and the junction held 5 bases outside the gene matches. Germline-derived CDR1 and CDR2 are SEHNR and FQNEAQ (reference sequence). The CDR3 reads CASSAQGAPGYTF. CDR3 nucleotides: TGTGCCAGCAGCGCACAGGGGGCTCCTGGCTACACCTTC.

V gene TRBV7-2 combines with J gene TRBJ2-7; TRBD1 might be the D (6 bases). The ends were cut back, 4 bases at V and 5 bases at J, with 15 bases in the middle. The germline V gene has CDR1 SGHTA and CDR2 FQGNSA. The CDR3 has 14 amino acids. The chain's CDR3 is CASSSVSGAHEQYF. CDR3 DNA: TGTGCCAGCAGCTCTGTGTCAGGGGCACACGAGCAGTACTTC.

The CDR3 DNA sequence: TGTGCCAGCAGAGGAGACGGTTCGACCAATGAGCAGTTCTTC. It is translated as CASRGDGSTNEQFF. J is TRBJ2-1 and V is TRBV6-4; D is unresolved. The ends were cut back, 6 bases at V and 6 bases at J, with 15 bases in the middle. CDR1 is MRHNA and CDR2 is SNTAGT in the germline V gene. The CDR3 length is 14 residues.

The table lists this clonotype with many counts. This chain joins TRBV5-1 and TRBJ2-5, with D hard to call. Germline loops: CDR1 SGHRS, CDR2 YFSETQ. The CDR3 covers 15 residues. V lost 0 bases to trimming and J lost 1 base, with 10 bases between them. This chain's CDR3 is CASSLDGRPQETQYF. For the CDR3, the DNA is TGCGCCAGCAGCTTGGACGGACGGCCCCAAGAGACCCAGTACTTC.

This clonotype was counted only a few times. The chain couples TRBV15 to TRBJ2-4; D perhaps matches TRBD1 (5 bases). CDR3 length: 14 residues. V lost 0 bases and J 7 bases, leaving 10 bases between the germline ends. Germline V gene lookup returns CDR1 LNHNV and CDR2 YYDKDF (reference sequence). CDR3 sequence reads: CATSREVGPNIQYF. CDR3 DNA sequence: TGTGCCACCAGCAGAGAAGTGGGGCCCAACATTCAGTACTTC.

This rearrangement joins TRBV7-2 to TRBJ2-5; the D gene is possibly TRBD1 (7 bases). The germline V gene encodes CDR1 SGHTA and CDR2 FQGNSA. V was pared by 5 bases and J by 6 bases, with 16 bases between. The CDR3 spans 14 residues. For the CDR3, the DNA is TGTGCCAGCAGCCCCCGGAGGGGGCTCAAGACCCAGTACTTC. As protein: CASSPRRGLKTQYF.

This clonotype was recorded a few times. The chain carries TRBV29-1 and TRBJ2-1; 7 bases align to TRBD2. CDR1 and CDR2 (germline): SQVTM, ANQGSEA. V was pared by 8 bases and J by 4 bases, with 11 bases of the junction left unmatched. This CDR3 has 14 residues. The CDR3 DNA sequence: TGCAGCTTAACGCTGCTAGCGGCATACAATGAGCAGTTCTTC. Amino acid sequence: CSLTLLAAYNEQFF.

This chain connects TRBV11-2 to TRBJ2-1, with TRBD1 identical over 8 bases. The CDR3 sequence is 16 residues long. Germline V CDR1 and CDR2: SGHAT, FQNNGV. J was trimmed by 10 bases and V by 0 bases; bases with no gene match: 11. In nucleotides, the CDR3 is TGTGCCAGCAGCTTAGAATTGGGGACAGGCGGGCAAGAGCAGTTCTTC. Translated, it gives CASSLELGTGGQEQFF.

The chain carries TRBV29-1 and TRBJ1-1; TRBD1 aligns across 7 bases. The V and J ends lost 5 bases and 5 bases, in that order; junction bases with no gene match: 8. CDR1 is SQVTM and CDR2 is ANQGSEA in the germline V gene. The CDR3 covers 13 residues. The CDR3 DNA follows: TGCAGCGTTACTACAGGGGAGGGGACTGAAGCTTTCTTT. It translates to CSVTTGEGTEAFF.

The V gene is TRBV6-5, the J gene TRBJ2-1; 8 bases align to TRBD1. The CDR3 runs 13 residues. Germline loops: CDR1 MNHEY, CDR2 SVGAGI. V dropped 6 bases and J dropped 6; count of bases not matched to a gene: 4. The CDR3 loop reads CASRITGGNEQFF. DNA for the CDR3: TGTGCCAGCAGGATAACAGGGGGCAATGAGCAGTTCTTC.